Following are 5 T cell receptor beta chains from one sample sequenced in a study of cytomegalovirus exposure and HLA in healthy donors. 60 Vbeta and 13 Jbeta primers were used in PCR. The assay was immunoSEQ multiplex PCR, and TCRdb's table has in-frame clones only and misses some. The sample lists 150,000 to 200,000 clones; around 62% were seen once. The specimen was PBMCs. The source is a man aged 35-49 years in good health and CMV-seronegative.

The V and J genes are TRBV5-4 and TRBJ2-5; 7 bases align to TRBD1. The CDR3 runs 15 residues. The germline V gene encodes CDR1 SGHNT and CDR2 YYREEE (reference sequence). Trimming took 4 bases from V and 2 from J; bases not matched to a gene: 8. CDR3 coding DNA: TGTGCCAGCAGCGGTCGGTCGGGACAGCAAGAGACCCAGTACTTC. Translation gives CASSGRSGQQETQYF.

CDR3 nucleotide sequence: TGTGCCACCAGAGGTCCGACTGGCGGTGAAAAACTGTTTTTT. It yields the protein CATRGPTGGEKLFF. The chain combines TRBV28 with TRBJ1-4; D uncertain. Germline V CDR1 and CDR2: MDHEN, SYDVKM. The CDR3 totals 14 residues. The ends were cut back, 10 bases at V and 7 bases at J, with 19 bases in the middle.

The chain links TRBV2 to TRBJ1-5; possible D gene TRBD1, 5 bases. V was cut by 2 bases and J by 4 bases, with 15 bases left in between. The CDR3 covers 16 residues. CDR1 and CDR2 from the germline V gene are SNHLY and FYNNEI. The CDR3 sequence is CASSERAGGGNQPQHF. The CDR3 nucleotides read TGTGCCAGCAGTGAAAGGGCGGGGGGTGGAAATCAGCCCCAGCATTTT.

This chain uses TRBV11-2 with TRBJ2-1; TRBD2 aligns across 12 bases. This CDR3 spans 16 amino acids. Losses at the gene ends were 1 base for V and 4 bases for J; bases not matched to a gene: 2. CDR1 is SGHAT and CDR2 is FQNNGV in the germline V gene. The CDR3 DNA is TGTGCCAGCAGCTTAGGACTAGCGGGGGTATACAATGAGCAGTTCTTC. Its translation is CASSLGLAGVYNEQFF.

J is TRBJ2-1 and V is TRBV23-1, with a tentative D call TRBD1 (5 bases). TRBV23-1 is noted as an ORF with a role that remains uncertain. CDR3 length: 13 residues. V was clipped by 7 bases and J by 4 bases, with 11 bases between them. For the CDR3, the DNA is TGCGCCAGCAAGACGACAGCTTACAATGAGCAGTTCTTC. It encodes CASKTTAYNEQFF.